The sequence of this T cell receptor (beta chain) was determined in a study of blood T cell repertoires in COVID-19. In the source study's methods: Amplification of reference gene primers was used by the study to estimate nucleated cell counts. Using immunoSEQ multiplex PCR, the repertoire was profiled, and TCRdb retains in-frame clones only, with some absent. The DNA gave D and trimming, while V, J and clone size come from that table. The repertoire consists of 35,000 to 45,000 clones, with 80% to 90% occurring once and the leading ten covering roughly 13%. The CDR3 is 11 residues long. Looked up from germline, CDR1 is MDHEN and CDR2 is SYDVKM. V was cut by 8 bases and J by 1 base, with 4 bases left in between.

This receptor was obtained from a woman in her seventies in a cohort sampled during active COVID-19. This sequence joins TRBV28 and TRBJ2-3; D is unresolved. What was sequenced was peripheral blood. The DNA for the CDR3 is TGTGCCAGCCGTCGCACAGATACGCAGTATTTT. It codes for CASRRTDTQYF.